One and the same sample provided the 7 T cell receptor beta chains below, sequenced in a study of vaccination effects on CD4 cells after COVID-19. The repertoire was sequenced with immunoSEQ multiplex PCR; TCRdb's copy has only in-frame clones and lacks some. The table shows 17,000 or so clones, with 65% to 75% occurring only once. Sequencing was preceded by expansion of antigen-specific CD4+ T cells with viral peptide pools in the ViraFEST assay. Having been cultured for around ten days, the cells underwent CD4+ T cell isolation. This individual tested PCR-positive for SARS-CoV-2 infection between March and December 2020. Of the BNT162b2 and mRNA-1273 vaccines, participants received two doses of one or the other. Their target antigens are unknown. Sequencing was performed on CD4+ T cells from PBMCs cultured with SARS-CoV-2 spike peptides, taken after COVID-19 vaccination. All receptors derive from a human donor who had a prior SARS-CoV-2 infection.

J is TRBJ2-5 and V is TRBV14; no reliable D call. Trimming removed 4 bases from V and 4 bases from J, with 16 bases in between. Germline assignment: CDR1 SGHDN and CDR2 FVKESK. CDR3 length equals 15 residues. CDR3 loop: CASSLDFGVGETQYF. Here the CDR3 DNA reads TGTGCCAGCAGCCTAGACTTCGGCGTCGGAGAGACCCAGTACTTC.

The chain couples TRBV7-2 to TRBJ2-7, with 10 bases aligning to TRBD2. In germline, CDR1 is SGHTA, CDR2 FQGNSA. CDR3 length: 18 residues. The J segment lost 0 bases and the V segment lost 3 bases, leaving 11 bases of the junction unmatched. In nucleotides, the CDR3 is TGTGCCAGCAGCTTCGGACCTGGACTAGCGGACAGCTCCTACGAGCAGTACTTC. Its protein product is CASSFGPGLADSSYEQYF.

V is TRBV5-5 and J is TRBJ1-5; D gene uncertain. The germline CDR1 and CDR2 sequences are SGHKS and YYEKEE (reference sequence). The CDR3 has 16 amino acids. Trimming pared 7 bases from V and 0 bases from J, leaving 17 bases between. CDR3 nucleotide sequence: TGTGCCAGCGAGATCGGTTATCAACTTAGCAATCAGCCCCAGCATTTT. Encoded protein: CASEIGYQLSNQPQHF.

This chain connects TRBV10-2 to TRBJ1-4; 11 nucleotides align to TRBD1. Germline CDR1 WSHSY, CDR2 SAAADI. CDR3 length: 16 amino acids. The trim removed 6 bases at V and 4 bases at J, leaving 7 bases unmatched. CDR3 in DNA: TGCGCCAGCAGCGGACAGGGGGCGCAGGGTAATGAAAAACTGTTTTTT. It yields the protein CASSGQGAQGNEKLFF.

The chain joins TRBV13 to TRBJ1-2, with TRBD1 identical over 7 bases. The CDR3 totals 15 residues. V trimming: 5 bases; J trimming: 6 bases; junction bases outside the gene matches: 12. Germline V gene sequence: CDR1 PRHDT, CDR2 FYEKMQ (reference sequence). The CDR3 nucleotides read TGTGCCAGCAGCCATTTACAGGGGCTCTATGATGGCTACACCTTC. Its translation is CASSHLQGLYDGYTF.

The genes are TRBV6-1 and TRBJ2-7; TRBD1 aligns across 9 bases. J gave up 0 bases and V 2 bases, and 14 bases lay outside the gene matches. CDR3 length: 19 residues. Germline CDR1 and CDR2: MNHNS and SASEGT. CDR3 nucleotides: TGTGCCAGCAGTGAAAGGGGGGACAGGGCCTTCGATCACTCCTACGAGCAGTACTTC. Residues: CASSERGDRAFDHSYEQYF.

The chain recombines TRBV27 with TRBJ2-7; 7 bases agree with TRBD2. The CDR3 runs to 15 residues. Germline trimming cut 5 bases from V and 0 bases from J; bases unmatched to any gene: 7. Per germline, CDR1 MNHEY and CDR2 SMNVEV (reference sequence). In DNA, the CDR3 is TGTGCCAGCAGTCCCCGGACGGGGGGCTCCTACGAGCAGTACTTC. It is translated as CASSPRTGGSYEQYF.